Listed below are T cell receptor beta chains from one sample, sequenced in a study of blood T cells in healthy people across ages. TCRdb independently ran MiXCR on the 5' RACE reads; one entry per CDR3 protein. The repertoire holds 1.5 million to 2 million distinct CDR3 sequences, around 50% seen once, with approximately 2.1% in the top ten. Sequencing was performed on blood. These receptors all come from a woman in her thirties or forties in good health. Each CDR3 is given without its conserved first and last residue. Size values are once, few and many counts, or a class for expanded clones, and some rows have none.

j_call clone_size v_call cdr3_aa
TRBJ2-7 many TRBV27 ASSLSLSYEQY
TRBJ2-7 few TRBV25-1 ASRLGGAYEQY
TRBJ2-3 few TRBV27 ASSPYIPDTQY
TRBJ1-2 few TRBV27 ASSLDRRSGYT
TRBJ1-1 NA TRBV10-2 ASSETALGTEAF
TRBJ1-4 NA TRBV7-8 ASSLGTGIGNEKLF
TRBJ2-5 few TRBV24-1 ATSDLGRGNQETQY
TRBJ2-7 NA TRBV4-3 ASSHTLDRAEQY
TRBJ1-6 NA TRBV2 ARTRGRGSPLH
TRBJ2-7 NA TRBV2 ASCWTSGEDEQY
TRBJ2-5 NA TRBV20-1 SVFRGEETQY
NA NA TRBV4-1 ASSRLAEGLSEQY